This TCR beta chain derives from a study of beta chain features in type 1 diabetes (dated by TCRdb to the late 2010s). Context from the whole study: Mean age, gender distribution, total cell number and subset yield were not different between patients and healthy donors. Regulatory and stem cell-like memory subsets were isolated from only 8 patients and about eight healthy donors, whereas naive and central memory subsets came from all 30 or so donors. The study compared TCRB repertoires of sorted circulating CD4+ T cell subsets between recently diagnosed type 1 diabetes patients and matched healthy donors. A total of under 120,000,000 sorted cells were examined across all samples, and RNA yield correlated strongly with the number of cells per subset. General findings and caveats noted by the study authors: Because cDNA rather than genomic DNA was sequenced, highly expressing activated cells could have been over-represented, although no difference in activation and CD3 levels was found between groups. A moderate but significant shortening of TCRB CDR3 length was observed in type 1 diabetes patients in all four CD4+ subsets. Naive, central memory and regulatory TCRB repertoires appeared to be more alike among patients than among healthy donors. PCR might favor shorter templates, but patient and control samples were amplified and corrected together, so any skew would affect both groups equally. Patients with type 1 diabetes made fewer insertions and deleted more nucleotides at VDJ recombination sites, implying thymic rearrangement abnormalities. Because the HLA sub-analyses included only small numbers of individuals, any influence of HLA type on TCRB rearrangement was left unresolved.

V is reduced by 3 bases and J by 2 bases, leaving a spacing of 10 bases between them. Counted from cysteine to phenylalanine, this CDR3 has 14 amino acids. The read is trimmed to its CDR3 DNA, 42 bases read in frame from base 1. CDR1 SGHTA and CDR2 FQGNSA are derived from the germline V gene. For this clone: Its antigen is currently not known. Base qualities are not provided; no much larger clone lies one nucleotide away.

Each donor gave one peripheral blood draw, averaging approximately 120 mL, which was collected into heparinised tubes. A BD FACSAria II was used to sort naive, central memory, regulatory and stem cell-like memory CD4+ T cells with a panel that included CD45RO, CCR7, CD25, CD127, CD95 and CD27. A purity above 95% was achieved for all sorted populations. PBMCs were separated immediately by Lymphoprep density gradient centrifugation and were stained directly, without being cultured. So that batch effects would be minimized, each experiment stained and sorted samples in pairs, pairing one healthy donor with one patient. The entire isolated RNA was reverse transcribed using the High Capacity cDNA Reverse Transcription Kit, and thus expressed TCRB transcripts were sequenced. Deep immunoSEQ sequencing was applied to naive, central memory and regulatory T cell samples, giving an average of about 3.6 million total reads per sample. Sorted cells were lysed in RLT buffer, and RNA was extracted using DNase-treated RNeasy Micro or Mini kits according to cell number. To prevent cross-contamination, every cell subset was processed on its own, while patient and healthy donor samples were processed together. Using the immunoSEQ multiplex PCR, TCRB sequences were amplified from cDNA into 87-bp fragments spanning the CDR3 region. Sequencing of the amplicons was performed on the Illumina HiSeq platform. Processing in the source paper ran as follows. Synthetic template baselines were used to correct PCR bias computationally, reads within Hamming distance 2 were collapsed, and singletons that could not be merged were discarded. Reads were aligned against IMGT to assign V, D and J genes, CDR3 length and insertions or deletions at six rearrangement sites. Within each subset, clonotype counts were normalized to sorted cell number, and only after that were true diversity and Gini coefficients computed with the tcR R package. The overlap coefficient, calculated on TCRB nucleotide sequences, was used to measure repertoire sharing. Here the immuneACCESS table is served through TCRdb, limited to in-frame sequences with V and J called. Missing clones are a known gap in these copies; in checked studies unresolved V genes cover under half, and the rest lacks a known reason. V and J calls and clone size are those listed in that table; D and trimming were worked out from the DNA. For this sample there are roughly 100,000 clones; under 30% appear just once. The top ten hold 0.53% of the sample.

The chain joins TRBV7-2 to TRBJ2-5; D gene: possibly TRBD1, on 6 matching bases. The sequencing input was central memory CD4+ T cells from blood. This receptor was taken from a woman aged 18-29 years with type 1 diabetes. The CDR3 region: CASSFDRLQETQYF. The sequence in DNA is TGTGCCAGCAGCTTCGACAGGCTACAAGAGACCCAGTACTTC.